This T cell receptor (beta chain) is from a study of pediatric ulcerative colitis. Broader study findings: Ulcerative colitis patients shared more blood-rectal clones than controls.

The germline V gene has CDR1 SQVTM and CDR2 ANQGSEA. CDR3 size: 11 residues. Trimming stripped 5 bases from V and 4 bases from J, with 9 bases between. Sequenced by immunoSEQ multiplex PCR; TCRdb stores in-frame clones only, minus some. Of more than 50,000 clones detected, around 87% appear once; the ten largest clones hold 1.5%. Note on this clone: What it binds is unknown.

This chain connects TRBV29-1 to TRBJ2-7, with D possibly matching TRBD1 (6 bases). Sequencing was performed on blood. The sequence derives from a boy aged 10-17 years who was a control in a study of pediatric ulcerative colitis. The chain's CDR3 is CSVIQGYEQYF. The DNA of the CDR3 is TGCAGCGTTATACAGGGATACGAGCAGTACTTC.